This record covers a single T cell receptor (beta chain). Its antigen is as yet unknown. The source of the sample is a study of graft-versus-host responses after intestinal transplantation. Here immunoSEQ multiplex PCR was the method, and the copy in TCRdb shows in-frame clones only, minus some. The data show more than 95,000 clones, roughly nine tenths seen once. Trimming left V 5 bases short and J 2 bases short, with 23 bases between. This CDR3 has 18 amino acids. Germline V lookup: CDR1 SGHAT, CDR2 FQNNGV. The specimen comprised unstimulated CD4+ T cells sorted from spleen or lymph node cells, sampled before intestinal transplant. This TCR was sampled from a human donor who received an intestinal transplant. This rearrangement joins TRBV11-2 to TRBJ2-3; D gene uncertain. CDR3 nucleotide sequence: TGTGCCAGCAGCCGTGGACCTGGCGGACCTTTTGTCACAGATACGCAGTATTTT. This gives the protein CASSRGPGGPFVTDTQYF.